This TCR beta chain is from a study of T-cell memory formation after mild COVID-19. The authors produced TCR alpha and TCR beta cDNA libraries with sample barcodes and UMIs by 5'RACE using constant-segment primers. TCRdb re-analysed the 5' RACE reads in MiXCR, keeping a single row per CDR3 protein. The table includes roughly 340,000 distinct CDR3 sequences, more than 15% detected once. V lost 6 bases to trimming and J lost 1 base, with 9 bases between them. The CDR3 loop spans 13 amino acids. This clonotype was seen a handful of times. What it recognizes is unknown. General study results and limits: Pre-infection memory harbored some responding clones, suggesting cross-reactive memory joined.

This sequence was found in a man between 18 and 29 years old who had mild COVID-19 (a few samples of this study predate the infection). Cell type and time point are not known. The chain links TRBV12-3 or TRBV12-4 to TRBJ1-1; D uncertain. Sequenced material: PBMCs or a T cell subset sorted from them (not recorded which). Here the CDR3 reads CASRVHTNTEAFF. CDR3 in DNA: TGTGCCAGCAGGGTTCATACGAACACTGAAGCTTTCTTT.